The rows below give T cell receptor beta chains drawn from one sample of a study of blood T cells in healthy people across ages. TCRdb re-analysed the 5' RACE reads in MiXCR, keeping a single row per CDR3 protein. The sample shows 1,800,000 or so distinct CDR3 sequences, roughly 43% of them seen only once. Sample: blood. The receptors derive from a human donor in good health. CDR3s include the opening cysteine and the closing phenylalanine or tryptophan. Fields, in order: V gene, D gene, J gene, clone size, CDR3 DNA, CDR3 protein. D genes are given only for firm matches. Where a row states a size, it is once, few, many or the class of an expanded clone; other rows omit it.

TRBV7-9	TRBD1	TRBJ1-2	few	TGTGCCAGCAGTCCCCGGACAGGAATAATTGGCTACACCTTC	CASSPRTGIIGYTF
TRBV20-1	-	TRBJ2-1	-	TGCAGTGCTAGAGTGCCTAGCAATGAGCAGTTCTTC	CSARVPSNEQFF
TRBV11-2	-	TRBJ2-5	-	TGTGCCAGCAGCTTAGGGGTAATTGGGGGGCAGACCCAGTACTTC	CASSLGVIGGQTQYF
TRBV12-3/TRBV12-4	-	TRBJ2-5	-	TGTGCCAACAGTCTAACAACGGGGGTTGGTGGAGAGACCCAGTACTTC	CANSLTTGVGGETQYF
TRBV2	-	TRBJ2-7	-	TGTGCCAGCAGTGAAGGGGACCCCGAAGCCTACGAGCAGTACTTC	CASSEGDPEAYEQYF
TRBV4-2	-	TRBJ1-2	-	TGTGCCAGCAGCCAAGGGGCATGGAGGACGGACTCTGGCTACACCTTC	CASSQGAWRTDSGYTF
TRBV5-1	-	TRBJ2-3	-	TGCGCCAGCAGCTTGGAGGGACTGGAAGATACGCAGTATTTT	CASSLEGLEDTQYF
TRBV5-5	-	TRBJ2-5	-	TGTGCCAGCAGCCCAGCAGCGGGTCGAGAGACCCAGTACTTC	CASSPAAGRETQYF
TRBV29-1	-	TRBJ2-7	many	TGCAGCGTTGAAGACGACCGGGTCAAACCGCCGTACGAGCAGTACTTC	CSVEDDRVKPPYEQYF
TRBV6-6	-	TRBJ2-7	few	TGTGCCAGCAGTCCCCCCAATGGCGGCGAGCAGTACTTC	CASSPPNGGEQYF
TRBV5-1	-	TRBJ2-5	-	TGCGCCAGCAGCCTGGACATCGCTACGGAGACCCAGTACTTC	CASSLDIATETQYF
TRBV12-3/TRBV12-4	TRBD1	TRBJ2-1	few	TGTGCCAGCAGTTTAGTCAGAGGACAGGGTACCAATGAGCAGTTCTTC	CASSLVRGQGTNEQFF
TRBV20-1	TRBD2	TRBJ2-5	few	TGCAGTGCTAGTGCAGCGGGGGGCCTCCGGGGAGAGACCCAGTACTTC	CSASAAGGLRGETQYF
TRBV20-1	TRBD2	TRBJ2-7	few	TGCAGTGCTAGGCTATGGGCTAGCGGGGAAAGGTACGAGCAGTACTTC	CSARLWASGERYEQYF
TRBV7-9	-	TRBJ1-4	-	TGTGCCAGCAGCTCCGACTATGAAAAACTGTTTTTT	CASSSDYEKLFF
TRBV20-1	TRBD2	TRBJ2-7	-	TGCAGTGCTGATGGACTAGCGGGGGCGTACAGCTCCTACGAGCAGTACTTC	CSADGLAGAYSSYEQYF
TRBV16	TRBD2	TRBJ2-4	few	TGTGCCAGCAGCTTCGGTAGCGGGGGGCCTCTAGCCAAAAACATTCAGTACTTC	CASSFGSGGPLAKNIQYF
TRBV7-9	TRBD1	TRBJ1-2	-	TGTGCCAGCACCCTCTTGGGACAGGCCTACACCTTC	CASTLLGQAYTF
TRBV12-3/TRBV12-4	TRBD2	TRBJ2-7	-	TGTGCCAGCAGCCTTGGACTAGCGGGGGGCCTTACCTACGAGCAGTACTTC	CASSLGLAGGLTYEQYF
TRBV25-1	-	TRBJ1-2	-	TGTGCCAGCAGTGACCTTAGAGGGTGGAACTATGGCTACACCTTC	CASSDLRGWNYGYTF
TRBV20-1	TRBD2	TRBJ2-1	few	TGCAGTGCTAGTAAGGCGGGGGGTCTAAATGAGCAGTTCTTC	CSASKAGGLNEQFF
TRBV6-4	TRBD1	TRBJ1-2	few	TGTGCCAGCAGTGAGGGAACAGGGGGACCATACGATGGCTACACCTTC	CASSEGTGGPYDGYTF
TRBV7-9	-	TRBJ2-1	many	TGTGCCAGCAGACTTGATGGTTGGAAGTTCTTC	CASRLDGWKFF
TRBV12-3/TRBV12-4	-	TRBJ1-5	-	TGTGCCAGCAGTTTCGGACGGGACAATCAGCCCCAGCATTTT	CASSFGRDNQPQHF
TRBV25-1	-	TRBJ1-1	-	TGTGCCAGCACGCAGGGGCCGGTGGACGCTGAAGCTTTCTTT	CASTQGPVDAEAFF